Below, one T cell receptor beta chain is given with its context. The target antigen is unknown. The data derive from a study of OX40 agonist ivuxolimab in advanced cancers. Study in general: The patients received ivuxolimab by intravenous route every 2 weeks at 0.01 to 10 mg/kg. Dose-escalation subjects each had hepatocellular carcinoma, melanoma, renal cell or head and neck cancer.

The CDR3 has 15 residues. The trim removed 5 bases at V and 3 bases at J, leaving 6 bases unmatched. Germline CDR1 reads SGHVS; CDR2 reads FNYEAQ. Sequencing used immunoSEQ multiplex PCR; TCRdb keeps in-frame clones, though not all of them. The sample carries 78,000 or so clones, more than 70% recorded once. Whole-study results and caveats: What antigens the expanded peripheral T cells recognized was never established. Nonresponders, in some cases, also had low normalized T-cell clonal expansion.

Sequenced material: CD4+ or CD8+ T cells sorted from blood, taken in a trial of the OX40 agonist ivuxolimab. The V and J genes are TRBV7-6 and TRBJ2-1; 8 nucleotides align to TRBD2. The sequence came from an adult with an advanced solid tumor such as melanoma, head and neck, liver or kidney cancer. CDR3 region: CASSLVSGIYNEQFF. Written as DNA, the CDR3 is TGTGCCAGCAGCCTCGTTAGCGGGATCTACAATGAGCAGTTCTTC.